This TCR beta chain was obtained from a study of technical replicates of blood from a handful of donors. Germline V gene data show CDR1 as SGHVS and CDR2 as FQNEAQ. Trimming removed 1 base at V and 7 bases at J, with 7 bases between. CDR3 size: 13 residues. Profiling relied on immunoSEQ multiplex PCR, and the TCRdb table lists in-frame clones only, not all of them. The repertoire holds 55,000 to 80,000 clones, approximately 89% seen once, with around 4.4% in the top ten. This TCR derives from a human donor in good health. Some clones in this sample may be carry-over from other donors' samples. Specimen: PBMCs. V and J are TRBV7-8 and TRBJ2-2, with a weak D call TRBD2 (5 bases). CDR3 amino acids: CASSLDRGGELFF. The DNA of the CDR3 is TGTGCCAGCAGCTTAGATCGGGGCGGGGAGCTGTTTTTT. The variable domain in full, completed from reference TRBV7-8 and TRBJ2-2, reads GAGVSQSPRYKVAKRGQDVALRCDPISGHVSLFWYQQALGQGPEFLTYFQNEAQLDKSGLPSDRFFAERPEGSVSTLKIQRTQQEDSAVYLCASSLDRGGELFFGEGSRLTVL.